The clone carrying this T cell receptor (beta chain) was seen at least ten times. Building the TCR beta libraries relied on iRepertoire HTBI primers, and CDR3 regions underwent Arm-PCR. Using its own MiXCR run on the multiplex PCR reads, TCRdb lists one record per CDR3 protein. The table includes about 540,000 distinct CDR3 sequences, less than 15% detected once. This sample is part of a study of regulatory T cells in long-lasting Graves disease. Stated time point: newly diagnosed GD, antithyroid drugs for less than 3 months. Scientists built the TCR library using RNA that was extracted from PBMCs. This sample also appeared in a second study, on T cells in Graves' hyperthyroidism and ophthalmopathy.

The source was peripheral blood mononuclear cells (PBMCs), collected at new diagnosis, from a patient treated with antithyroid drugs. This sequence was found in a man younger than 45 with Graves disease.

The CDR3 coding sequence is TGCAGTGCTAGAACACTAGCGGGAGGGGATACGCAGTATTTT. Its translation is CSARTLAGGDTQYF. This rearrangement joins TRBV20-1 to TRBJ2-3; 13 bases agree with TRBD2. The CDR3 has 14 residues. The trim removed 2 bases at V and 6 bases at J, leaving 2 bases unmatched. Germline CDR1 reads DFQATT; CDR2 reads SNEGSKA (reference sequence).